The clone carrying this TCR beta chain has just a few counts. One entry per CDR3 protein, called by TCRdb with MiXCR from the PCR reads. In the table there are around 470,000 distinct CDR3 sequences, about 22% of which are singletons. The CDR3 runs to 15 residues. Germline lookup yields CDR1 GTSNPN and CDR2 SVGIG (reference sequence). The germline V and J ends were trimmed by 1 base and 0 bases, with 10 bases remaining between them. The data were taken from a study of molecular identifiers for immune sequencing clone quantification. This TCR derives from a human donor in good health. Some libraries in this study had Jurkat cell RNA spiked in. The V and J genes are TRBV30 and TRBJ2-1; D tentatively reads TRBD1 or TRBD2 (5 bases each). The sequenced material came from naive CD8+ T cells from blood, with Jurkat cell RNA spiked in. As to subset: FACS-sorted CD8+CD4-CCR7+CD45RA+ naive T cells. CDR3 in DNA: TGTGCCTGGAGTGACGGGGCTTTCTCCTACAATGAGCAGTTCTTC. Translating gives CAWSDGAFSYNEQFF.